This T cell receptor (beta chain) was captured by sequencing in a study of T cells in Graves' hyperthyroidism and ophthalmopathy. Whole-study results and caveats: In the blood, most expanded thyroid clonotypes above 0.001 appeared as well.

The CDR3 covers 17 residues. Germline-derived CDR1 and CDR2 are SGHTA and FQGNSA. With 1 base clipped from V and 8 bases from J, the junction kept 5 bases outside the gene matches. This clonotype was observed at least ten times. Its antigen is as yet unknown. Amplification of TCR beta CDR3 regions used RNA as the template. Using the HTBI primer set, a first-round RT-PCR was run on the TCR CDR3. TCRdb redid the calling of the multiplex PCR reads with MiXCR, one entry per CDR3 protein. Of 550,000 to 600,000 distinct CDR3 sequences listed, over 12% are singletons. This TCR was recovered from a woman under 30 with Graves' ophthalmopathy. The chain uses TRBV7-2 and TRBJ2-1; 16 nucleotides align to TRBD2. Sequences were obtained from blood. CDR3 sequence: CASSLGEGLAGGYEQFF. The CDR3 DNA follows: TGTGCCAGCAGCTTAGGGGAGGGACTAGCGGGAGGGTATGAGCAGTTCTTC.